The T cell receptor (beta chain) described here comes from a study of Graves' ophthalmopathy and Graves' hyperthyroidism. Study at large: Peripheral blood was gathered at the point of initial diagnosis, before any treatment started.

This clonotype was observed once. Its antigen is as yet unknown. As the CDR3 is not closed by the conserved phenylalanine or tryptophan, this likely results from a read error. No DNA is shown, since the ends of the CDR3 on it are uncertain; the CDR3 is the one TCRdb lists. RNA transcripts provided the template for amplifying TCR beta CDR3 regions. First-round RT-PCR with HTBI primers preceded a second-round multiplex PCR. TCRdb ran MiXCR on the multiplex PCR reads and lists one entry per CDR3 protein. The profile shows over 450,000 distinct CDR3 sequences, over 13% of them singletons. Findings and caveats of the study: Ophthalmopathy versus stable hyperthyroidism: 13-signature model gave about 87% sensitivity, less than 82% specificity.

The receptor was isolated from a woman aged 25 to 39 with Graves' ophthalmopathy. The sample taken for sequencing was blood.

CDR3 region: CASGGQGTGELCV. The chain uses TRBV2 and TRBJ2-2; TRBD2 reflects the table's D call only, with no check against the DNA. The CDR3 is 13 residues long, ends included. In germline, CDR1 is SNHLY, CDR2 FYNNEI.